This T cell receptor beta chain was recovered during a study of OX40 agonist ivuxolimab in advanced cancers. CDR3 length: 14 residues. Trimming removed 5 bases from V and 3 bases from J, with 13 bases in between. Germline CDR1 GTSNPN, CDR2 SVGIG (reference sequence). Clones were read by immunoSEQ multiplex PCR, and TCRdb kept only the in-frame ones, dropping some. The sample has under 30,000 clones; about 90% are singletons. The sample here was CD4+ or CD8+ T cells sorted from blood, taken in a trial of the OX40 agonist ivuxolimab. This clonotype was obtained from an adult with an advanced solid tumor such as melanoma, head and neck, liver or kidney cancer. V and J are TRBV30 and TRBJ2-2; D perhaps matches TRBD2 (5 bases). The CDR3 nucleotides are TGTGCCTGGTCTTGGACTGGACACACCGGGGAGCTGTTTTTT. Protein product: CAWSWTGHTGELFF.